This T cell receptor (beta chain) stems from a study of response to subunit inactivated influenza vaccine (dated by TCRdb to between 2017 and 2018). At the level of the whole study: To follow how T cells responded to a trivalent subunit inactivated influenza vaccine, the researchers relied on deep quantitative profiling of the T cell receptor repertoire. Study-level results and caveats: According to the authors, only a limited number of new T cells may be recruited by each seasonal influenza vaccination.

Regarding this clonotype: What antigen it recognizes has not been identified. Base-call qualities are not available, and no considerably larger clone is one nucleotide away.

The library was obtained by RT-PCR. Sequenced on an Illumina HiSeq 2500. TCRdb reran the public reads through fastp at Q25 and MiXCR, keeping productive beta chains. Rows with one shared CDR3 protein collapse into an entry with the most common genes and DNA. The sample records hundreds of thousands of distinct CDR3 sequences, about 25% of which are singletons. The ten biggest clones cover under 2.5% of the sample. The CDR3 measures 15 amino acids from cysteine to phenylalanine. Only the CDR3 portion is preserved as DNA: 45 bases, with reading frame beginning at the first base. Trimming removed 1 base from V and 0 bases from J, leaving 6 bases between the germline ends. For CDR1 and CDR2, the germline V gene (reference sequence) lists LGHDT and YNNKEL.

Sequences were derived from CD4+ T cells sorted from PBMCs, sampled about 5 days after vaccination. Recombination linked TRBV3-1 to TRBJ1-4; the D gene assignment is ambiguous. The clonotype originates from a man aged 50 or older who received an inactivated influenza vaccine. Donor details come from another sample of the same person, matched by shared clones. The DNA sequence reads TGTGCCAGCAGCCAAGGAGTTGCAACTAATGAAAAACTGTTTTTT. This yields the protein CASSQGVATNEKLFF.